Below are 11 T cell receptor beta chains sequenced from a single sample in a study of T cell clonality in common variable immunodeficiency. Only in-frame clones appear in the TCRdb table, and some are missing; sequencing was by immunoSEQ multiplex PCR. The record shows tens of thousands of clones for this sample, with no singletons present. The sequenced sample consisted of peripheral blood mononuclear cells. Source of these receptors: a person aged 18 to 75 in good health.

This clone occurred many times. The read halts 3 residues ahead of the CDR3 end, with the missing end drawn from the germline J gene. V usage is TRBV5-4 and J usage is TRBJ2-7; 7 nucleotides line up with TRBD2. The CDR3 covers 13 residues. The V segment lost 4 bases and the J segment 6 bases; nucleotides outside the gene matches: 7. Looked up from germline, CDR1 is SGHNT and CDR2 is YYREEE (reference sequence). The sequenced part of the CDR3 DNA is TGTGCCAGCAGCCCAGAGCGGGGATCCGAG. Translating gives CASSPERGSE. From start to end, the CDR3 is CASSPERGSEQYF.

This clone was seen at least ten times. The read comes to an end 3 residues before the CDR3 does, leaving the germline J gene to fill in the end. The rearrangement joins TRBV7-3 to TRBJ2-3, with 10 bases lining up with TRBD2. The CDR3 runs to 14 residues. Germline trimming cut 5 bases from V and 5 bases from J; bases unmatched to any gene: 4. In germline, CDR1 is SGHTA, CDR2 FQGTGA. The CDR3 sequence is CASSAGTSVDTQYF. CDR3 DNA, as far as it was read: TGTGCCAGCAGCGCCGGGACTAGCGTAGATACG.

This clone was counted many times. Read sequence stops 3 residues before the CDR3 end, and the germline J gene provides the missing end. The rearrangement links TRBV9 to TRBJ2-7; a possible D gene is TRBD2 (6 bases). The V gene's germline CDR1 is SGDLS and CDR2 YYNGEE. Trimming removed 4 bases at V and 5 bases at J, with 13 bases between. The CDR3 totals 13 residues. Partial CDR3 DNA: TGTGCCAGCAGCTCCCGGGACTGGGACGAG. Its translation is CASSSRDWDE. In full, the CDR3 reads CASSSRDWDEQYF.

This clone came up many times. The read stops 3 residues short of the end of the CDR3; the missing end is completed from the germline J gene. The chain employs TRBV9 and TRBJ2-1; 10 nucleotides line up with TRBD2. The CDR3 totals 15 residues. Germline V gene sequence: CDR1 SGDLS, CDR2 YYNGEE. Trimming removed 3 bases from V and 7 bases from J; junction bases left unmatched: 7. CDR3: CASSAIAGGGNEQFF. CDR3 DNA, as far as it was read: TGTGCCAGCAGCGCCATAGCGGGAGGAGGGAATGAG.

This clone was seen many times. The read ends 3 residues shy of where the CDR3 ends; the end is completed using the germline J gene. The chain links TRBV5-1 to TRBJ1-1, with D possibly matching TRBD1 (5 bases). V lost 0 bases and J 4 bases, leaving 13 bases between the germline ends. The CDR3 runs to 15 residues. Looked up from germline, CDR1 is SGHRS and CDR2 is YFSETQ. The sequenced part of the CDR3 DNA is TGCGCCAGCAGCTTGGCGTGGTCCAGGGCCACTGAA. Amino acids: CASSLAWSRATE. The whole CDR3 sequence reads CASSLAWSRATEAFF. The entire variable domain, with the rest obtained from reference TRBV5-1 and TRBJ1-1, is as follows: KAGVTQTPRYLIKTRGQQVTLSCSPISGHRSVSWYQQTPGQGLQFLFEYFSETQRNKGNFPGRFSGRQFSNSRSEMNVSTLELGDSALYLCASSLAWSRATEAFFGQGTRLTVV.

This clone was counted ten times or more. The read falls 3 residues short of the CDR3 end, and the missing part is taken from the germline J gene. The chain uses TRBV20-1 and TRBJ2-3; 10 bases align to TRBD1. The germline V gene has CDR1 DFQATT and CDR2 SNEGSKA (reference sequence). V trimming: 3 bases; J trimming: 3 bases; junction bases outside the gene matches: 9. The CDR3 sequence is 16 residues long. CDR3 DNA, as far as it was read: TGCAGTGCTAGGCAACGTCCGGGACAGGGGACAGATACG. This sequence encodes CSARQRPGQGTDT. The CDR3 reads in full as CSARQRPGQGTDTQYF.

There are many counts of this clone. Sequencing ends 3 residues short of the CDR3 end; the germline J gene provides the rest. V is TRBV7-9 and J is TRBJ2-1; weak D call: TRBD1 (6 bases). Germline V lookup: CDR1 SEHNR, CDR2 FQNEAQ (reference sequence). The CDR3 is 14 residues long. The V end lost 1 base, the J end lost 7 bases, and 11 bases lay between the germline ends. The CDR3 loop reads CASSLGTVGNEQFF. Incomplete CDR3 DNA: TGTGCCAGCAGCTTAGGGACAGTGGGGAATGAG.

This clone was seen a few times. The observed sequence ends 3 residues before the CDR3 terminus, with the missing tail filled in from the germline J gene. This sequence joins TRBV2 and TRBJ1-2, with 10 bases fitting TRBD1. The CDR3 is 14 residues long. Trimming cost V 7 bases and J 4 bases; bases outside gene matches: 6. Germline lookup yields CDR1 SNHLY and CDR2 FYNNEI. The CDR3 DNA, read in part, is TGTGCCAGCACACCGGGACAGGGGACCTATGGC. The encoded protein is CASTPGQGTYG. The CDR3 in full is CASTPGQGTYGYTF.

Many counts were recorded for this clone. Coverage ceases 3 residues before the CDR3 finishes, and the germline J gene fills in the end. The chain has TRBV2 and TRBJ2-5; TRBD2 is a possible D gene (7 bases). Looked up from germline, CDR1 is SNHLY and CDR2 is FYNNEI. This CDR3 spans 15 amino acids. V lost 4 bases to trimming and J lost 5 bases, with 17 bases between them. Here the CDR3 reads CASSALRGAGETQYF. CDR3 DNA, as far as it was read: TGTGCCAGCAGTGCCCTTCGGGGGGCTGGGGAGACC.

The sample holds many counts of this clone. The read finishes 3 residues shy of the CDR3 end, and the germline J gene is used to complete it. The chain employs TRBV10-2 and TRBJ2-5; 8 positions match TRBD1. Germline values: CDR1 WSHSY, CDR2 SAAADI. The trim removed 2 bases at V and 4 bases at J, leaving 3 bases unmatched. This CDR3 is 14 amino acids long. Partial CDR3 DNA: TGCGCCAGCAGTGAGACAGGGGGGACAGAGACC. Amino acid sequence: CASSETGGTET. The CDR3 reads in full as CASSETGGTETQYF.

This clone was picked up many times. The read halts 3 residues ahead of the CDR3 end, with the missing end drawn from the germline J gene. This rearrangement joins TRBV11-2 to TRBJ1-1; 9 bases line up with TRBD1. CDR1 is SGHAT and CDR2 is FQNNGV in the germline V gene. CDR3 length: 14 residues. The CDR3 DNA, read in part, is TGTGCCAGCAGCTCCTCTTACAGGGGGCTAGAA. This sequence encodes CASSSSYRGLE. The whole CDR3 reads CASSSSYRGLEAFF.